The clone carrying this T cell receptor (beta chain) has only a few counts. This CDR3 is 17 amino acids long. V was cut by 4 bases and J by 9 bases, with 25 bases left in between. Germline assignment: CDR1 SEHNR and CDR2 FQNEAQ (reference sequence). The data stem from a study of molecular identifiers for immune sequencing clone quantification. TCRdb ran MiXCR on the PCR reads and lists one entry per CDR3 protein. Altogether about 320,000 distinct CDR3 sequences are present, 24% being singletons, with the ten largest covering around 0.74%. The chain employs TRBV7-9 and TRBJ2-1, with a possible D match to TRBD2 (5 bases). Sequenced input: naive CD8+ T cells from blood, with Jurkat cell RNA spiked in. Subset of the sample: FACS-sorted CD8+CD4-CCR7+CD45RA+ naive T cells. This TCR derives from a human donor in good health. Some libraries in this study had Jurkat cell RNA spiked in. In nucleotides, the CDR3 is TGTGCCAGCAGCTCGCCCGGGAAATTAGCGTCAAACACTGAGCAGTTCTTC. This sequence encodes CASSSPGKLASNTEQFF.